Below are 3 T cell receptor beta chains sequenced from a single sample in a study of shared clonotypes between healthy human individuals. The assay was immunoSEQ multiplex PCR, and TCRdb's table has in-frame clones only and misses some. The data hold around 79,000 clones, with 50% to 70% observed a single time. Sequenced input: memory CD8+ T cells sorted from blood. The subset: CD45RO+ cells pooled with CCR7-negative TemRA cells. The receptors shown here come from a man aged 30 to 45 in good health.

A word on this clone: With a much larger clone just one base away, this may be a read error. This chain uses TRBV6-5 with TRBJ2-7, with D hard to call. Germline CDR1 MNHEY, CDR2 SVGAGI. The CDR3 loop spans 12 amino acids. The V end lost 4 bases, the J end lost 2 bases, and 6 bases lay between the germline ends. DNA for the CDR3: TGTGCCAGCAGTTTATACCCCTACGAGCAGTACTTC. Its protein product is CASSLYPYEQYF.

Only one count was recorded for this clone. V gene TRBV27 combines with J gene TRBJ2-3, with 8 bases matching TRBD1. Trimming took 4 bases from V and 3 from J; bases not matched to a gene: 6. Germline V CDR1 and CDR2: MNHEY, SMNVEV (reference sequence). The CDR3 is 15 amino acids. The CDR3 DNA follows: TGTGCCAGCAGTTATCCTACAGGGGGTACAGATACGCAGTATTTT. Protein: CASSYPTGGTDTQYF.

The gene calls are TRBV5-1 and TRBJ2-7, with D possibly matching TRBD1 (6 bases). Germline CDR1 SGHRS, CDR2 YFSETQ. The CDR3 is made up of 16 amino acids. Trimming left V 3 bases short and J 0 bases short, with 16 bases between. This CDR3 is CASSSPSGTTSYEQYF. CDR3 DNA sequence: TGCGCCAGCAGCTCCCCCTCCGGGACAACCTCCTACGAGCAGTACTTC.